The 27 T cell receptor beta chains reported below all come from one sample, sequenced in a study of T-cell reconstitution after alpha-beta-depleted transplantation in children. It was with unique molecular identifiers that the TCRbeta library was prepared. One entry per CDR3 protein results from TCRdb running MiXCR on the PCR reads. The sample consists of about 460,000 distinct CDR3 sequences, around 13% of them appearing once. The input for sequencing was PBMCs from the stem cell graft donor, taken from the stem cell graft. These receptors originate from a human donor who donated a stem cell graft to a child with combined immunodeficiency.

This clonotype was observed a few times. This sequence joins TRBV5-1 and TRBJ1-4; D might be TRBD1 (6 bases). Trimming took 5 bases from V and 3 from J, leaving 11 bases between them. CDR1 is SGHRS, CDR2 YFSETQ, per germline. The CDR3 contains 14 residues. The CDR3 spells CASRGGGSNEKLFF. CDR3 DNA: TGCGCCAGCAGAGGGGGAGGCTCTAATGAAAAACTGTTTTTT.

This rearrangement joins TRBV14 to TRBJ2-3; 12 positions agree with TRBD2. CDR1 and CDR2 from the germline V gene are SGHDN and FVKESK. J lost 4 bases, V lost 5 bases, and 7 bases had no gene match. CDR3 size: 16 residues. DNA for the CDR3: TGTGCCAGCAGCGGACGACTAGCGGGAGTATCAGATACGCAGTATTTT. It specifies CASSGRLAGVSDTQYF.

The gene calls are TRBV30 and TRBJ1-2, with unresolved D. The germline V gene encodes CDR1 GTSNPN and CDR2 SVGIG (reference sequence). CDR3 length equals 12 residues. V was clipped by 5 bases and J by 5 bases, with 12 bases between them. CDR3 sequence reads: CAWERPTYGYTF. CDR3 nucleotides: TGTGCCTGGGAGCGGCCCACTTATGGCTACACCTTC.

This clonotype was counted at least ten times. The chain combines TRBV29-1 with TRBJ2-5; 9 bases align to TRBD1. CDR1 is SQVTM and CDR2 is ANQGSEA in the germline V gene. This CDR3 has 12 residues. J gave up 5 bases and V 7 bases, and 5 bases lay outside the gene matches. The CDR3 region has the DNA TGCAGCGGACGACAGGGGGAGGAGACCCAGTACTTC. It specifies CSGRQGEETQYF.

The chain recombines TRBV29-1 with TRBJ2-7; no clear D. Germline values: CDR1 SQVTM, CDR2 ANQGSEA. CDR3 size: 13 residues. The ends were cut back, 3 bases at V and 3 bases at J, with 12 bases in the middle. The CDR3 DNA reads TGCAGCGTTGAGGAGACCGACCTCTACGAGCAGTACTTC. Its translation: CSVEETDLYEQYF.

This rearrangement joins TRBV5-1 to TRBJ2-1; 13 nucleotides agree with TRBD2. J gave up 9 bases and V 5 bases, and 8 bases lay outside the gene matches. Germline CDR1 is SGHRS and CDR2 is YFSETQ. This CDR3 comprises 15 residues. The CDR3 region is CASRTGTSGNTEQFF. CDR3 DNA sequence: TGCGCCAGCAGGACCGGGACTAGCGGGAATACTGAGCAGTTCTTC.

Ten or more counts support this clonotype. The CDR3 DNA is TGTGCCTGGGGACAGGGTGATGAAAAACTGTTTTTT. As protein: CAWGQGDEKLFF. V gene TRBV30 combines with J gene TRBJ1-4; TRBD1 matches at 8 bases. Germline V gives CDR1 GTSNPN, CDR2 SVGIG (reference sequence). This CDR3 contains 12 residues. J lost 6 bases, V lost 5 bases, and 2 bases had no gene match. Looking up the rest from reference TRBV30 and TRBJ1-4 gives the full variable domain: SQTIHQWPATLVQPVGSPLSLECTVEGTSNPNLYWYRQAAGRGLQLLFYSVGIGQISSEVPQNLSASRPQDRQFILSSKKLLLSDSGFYLCAWGQGDEKLFFGSGTQLSVL.

This clonotype was detected a few times. The chain carries TRBV7-3 and TRBJ2-3, with a tentative D call TRBD2 (6 bases). The CDR3 contains 15 residues. Germline assignment: CDR1 SGHTA and CDR2 FQGTGA. V lost 2 bases and J lost 5, with 14 bases in between. This CDR3 reads CASSLGGILGDTQYF. CDR3 DNA: TGTGCCAGCAGCTTAGGAGGGATCCTCGGAGATACGCAGTATTTT. Together with reference TRBV7-3 and TRBJ2-3, the CDR3 gives the full variable domain: GAGVSQTPSNKVTEKGKYVELRCDPISGHTALYWYRQSLGQGPEFLIYFQGTGAADDSGLPNDRFFAVRPEGSVSTLKIQRTERGDSAVYLCASSLGGILGDTQYFGPGTRLTVL.

V usage is TRBV24-1 and J usage is TRBJ2-2, with 7 bases lining up with TRBD2. With V trimmed by 2 bases and J by 3 bases, 8 bases remained unmatched. The CDR3 consists of 17 residues. Germline loops: CDR1 KGHDR, CDR2 SFDVKD. The CDR3 DNA is TGTGCCACCAGTGATTCTCGCGGGAGCTCGTACACCGGGGAGCTGTTTTTT. Encoded protein: CATSDSRGSSYTGELFF.

Ten or more counts support this clonotype. The chain combines TRBV7-3 with TRBJ2-3; TRBD2 matches at 11 bases. CDR3 length equals 16 residues. The junction had 4 bases not matched to a gene; V was cut back by 4 bases and J by 1 base. Germline values: CDR1 SGHTA, CDR2 FQGTGA. The CDR3 protein is CASSYGTSGGTDTQYF. CDR3 nucleotide sequence: TGTGCCAGCAGCTATGGGACTAGCGGTGGCACAGATACGCAGTATTTT.

The chain carries TRBV9 and TRBJ2-7; D tentatively reads TRBD1 or TRBD2 (6 bases each). CDR1 and CDR2 (germline): SGDLS, YYNGEE. V was pared by 5 bases and J by 0 bases, with 15 bases between. The CDR3 runs to 15 residues. As DNA, the CDR3 is TGTGCCAGCAGTACCAAGGGGGGCAGCTCCTACGAGCAGTACTTC. This sequence encodes CASSTKGGSSYEQYF.

V and J are TRBV12-3 or TRBV12-4 and TRBJ2-3; 7 positions match TRBD1. The junction had 4 bases not matched to a gene; V was cut back by 5 bases and J by 2 bases. This CDR3 contains 14 residues. The CDR3 DNA is TGTGCCAGCAGTCCGACAGGGAACACAGATACGCAGTATTTT. The encoded protein is CASSPTGNTDTQYF.

There are a few counts of this clonotype. The J gene is TRBJ2-1, the V gene TRBV20-1, with TRBD2 matching 8 bases. Germline CDR1 DFQATT, CDR2 SNEGSKA (reference sequence). The V and J ends lost 6 bases and 4 bases, in that order; junction bases with no gene match: 14. The CDR3 covers 16 residues. DNA for the CDR3: TGCAGTGCCCCGCCAGCCGGGACTAGGGGTTACAATGAGCAGTTCTTC. Its translation: CSAPPAGTRGYNEQFF.

This clonotype was found a few times. This chain uses TRBV7-9 with TRBJ1-2; 9 bases are a match to TRBD1. The germline gives CDR1 SEHNR, CDR2 FQNEAQ (reference sequence). The CDR3 has 15 amino acids. The V and J ends lost 4 bases and 4 bases, in that order; junction bases with no gene match: 7. CDR3: CASSSGTGTIYGYTF. The CDR3, as DNA: TGTGCCAGCAGCTCGGGGACAGGGACTATCTATGGCTACACCTTC.

The gene calls are TRBV5-1 and TRBJ2-1, with D maybe TRBD2 (6 bases). The CDR3 has 17 amino acids. V gave up 2 bases and J gave up 0 bases, with 15 bases separating them. Germline CDR1 is SGHRS and CDR2 is YFSETQ. The chain's CDR3 is CASSLPSVPSSYNEQFF. In nucleotides, the CDR3 is TGCGCCAGCAGCTTACCTAGCGTTCCGAGCTCCTACAATGAGCAGTTCTTC.

The chain joins TRBV6-1 to TRBJ1-2; no definite D call. The germline V gene has CDR1 MNHNS and CDR2 SASEGT. This CDR3 is 13 amino acids long. Trimming stripped 1 base from V and 9 bases from J, with 12 bases between. Here the CDR3 reads CASSEGTLDRYTF. CDR3 DNA: TGTGCCAGCAGTGAAGGGACCCTAGACCGCTACACCTTC.

The sample holds many counts of this clonotype. The CDR3 loop is CSVEGPGNTGELFF. The CDR3 region has the DNA TGCAGCGTTGAAGGGCCGGGGAACACCGGGGAGCTGTTTTTT. The chain links TRBV29-1 to TRBJ2-2; D is unclear. Trimming took 1 base from V and 1 from J, leaving 7 bases between them. Germline CDR1 SQVTM, CDR2 ANQGSEA. The CDR3 contains 14 residues.

There are a few counts of this clonotype. The rearrangement joins TRBV27 to TRBJ2-2; 9 bases map to TRBD2. Germline CDR1 is MNHEY and CDR2 is SMNVEV (reference sequence). Losses at the gene ends were 5 bases for V and 6 bases for J; bases not matched to a gene: 7. The CDR3 spans 15 residues. The DNA of the CDR3 is TGTGCCAGCAGTGTGGCGGGGGGGCTTCCCGGGGAGCTGTTTTTT. Protein product: CASSVAGGLPGELFF.

This clonotype was found a few times. The CDR3 DNA reads TGTGCCAGCAGTACTTCTAGCGGCTCGTGGTACGAGCAGTACTTC. It translates to CASSTSSGSWYEQYF. The V call is TRBV6-2 or TRBV6-3, the J call TRBJ2-7; 7 nucleotides align to TRBD2. The V segment lost 5 bases and the J segment 4 bases; nucleotides outside the gene matches: 11. This CDR3 is 15 amino acids long. The germline gives CDR1 MNHEY, CDR2 SVGEGT.

In this sample, this clonotype turned up many times. This chain joins TRBV6-4 and TRBJ2-3, with 8 bases matching TRBD1. This CDR3 has 14 amino acids. The germline V gene has CDR1 MRHNA and CDR2 SNTAGT. V lost 8 bases and J lost 0; bases outside the gene matches: 4. The CDR3 coding sequence is TGTGCCAGCTCTCGGACAGGGAGCACAGATACGCAGTATTTT. Protein product: CASSRTGSTDTQYF.

This clonotype was seen a few times. The chain combines TRBV4-1 with TRBJ2-2; D ambiguous. The CDR3 totals 12 residues. Germline CDR1 and CDR2: MGHRA and YSYEKL. Trimming left V 0 bases short and J 8 bases short, with 4 bases between. CDR3 sequence reads: CASSQEWGELFF. CDR3 DNA: TGCGCCAGCAGCCAAGAGTGGGGGGAGCTGTTTTTT.

The rearrangement links TRBV6-2 or TRBV6-3 to TRBJ2-2; no firm D call. The CDR3 covers 14 residues. Germline V gene sequence: CDR1 MNHEY, CDR2 SVGEGT. Trimming left V 2 bases short and J 4 bases short, with 8 bases between. CDR3 DNA: TGTGCCAGCAGTTACGTCAGGTCCACCGGGGAGCTGTTTTTT. Translation: CASSYVRSTGELFF.

A note on this clonotype: The CDR3 does not end in the conserved phenylalanine or tryptophan, so this is likely a read error. The rearrangement links TRBV7-8 to TRBJ1-5; 7 nucleotides align to TRBD1. CDR3 size: 16 residues. CDR1 is SGHVS and CDR2 is FQNEAQ in the germline V gene. The V gene end was trimmed by 5 bases and the J gene end by 3 bases; junction bases not matched to a gene: 10. Written as DNA, the CDR3 is TGTGCCAGCAGCCCACGTCGGGGGACAGTCAATCAGCCCCAGCATTGT. Translation gives CASSPRRGTVNQPQHC.

The sample holds a few counts of this clonotype. The chain joins TRBV19 to TRBJ2-5, with 8 bases fitting TRBD2. The germline CDR1 and CDR2 sequences are LNHDA and SQIVND (reference sequence). This CDR3 has 13 residues. J was trimmed by 7 bases and V by 4 bases; bases with no gene match: 5. CDR3 sequence reads: CASSSGGPSTQYF. CDR3 DNA: TGTGCCAGTAGTAGCGGGGGGCCCTCGACCCAGTACTTC.

This clonotype was observed a handful of times. The chain is built from TRBV6-9 and TRBJ1-3; D unclear. Germline values: CDR1 MNHGY, CDR2 SVAAGI. Trimming cost V 6 bases and J 0 bases, with 12 bases left between them. The CDR3 length is 15 residues. The CDR3 region is CASSQWQASGNTIYF. Written as DNA, the CDR3 is TGTGCCAGCAGCCAGTGGCAGGCCTCTGGAAACACCATATATTTT.

This clonotype turned up a few times. This sequence joins TRBV5-6 and TRBJ1-2; 8 bases match TRBD1. Germline values: CDR1 SGHDT, CDR2 YYEEEE. CDR3 size: 16 residues. The V segment lost 4 bases and the J segment 2 bases; nucleotides outside the gene matches: 10. Here the CDR3 reads CASSPLGTGYNYGYTF. CDR3 nucleotide sequence: TGTGCCAGCAGCCCCCTTGGGACAGGCTACAACTATGGCTACACCTTC.

The table lists this clonotype with many counts. The genes are TRBV6-5 and TRBJ2-1; TRBD2 agrees at 8 bases. Germline V lookup: CDR1 MNHEY, CDR2 SVGAGI. J was trimmed by 2 bases and V by 3 bases; bases with no gene match: 6. CDR3 length equals 16 residues. CDR3 nucleotide sequence: TGTGCCAGCAGTTATCGAGCGGGAGCGGCCTACAATGAGCAGTTCTTC. Its translation: CASSYRAGAAYNEQFF.